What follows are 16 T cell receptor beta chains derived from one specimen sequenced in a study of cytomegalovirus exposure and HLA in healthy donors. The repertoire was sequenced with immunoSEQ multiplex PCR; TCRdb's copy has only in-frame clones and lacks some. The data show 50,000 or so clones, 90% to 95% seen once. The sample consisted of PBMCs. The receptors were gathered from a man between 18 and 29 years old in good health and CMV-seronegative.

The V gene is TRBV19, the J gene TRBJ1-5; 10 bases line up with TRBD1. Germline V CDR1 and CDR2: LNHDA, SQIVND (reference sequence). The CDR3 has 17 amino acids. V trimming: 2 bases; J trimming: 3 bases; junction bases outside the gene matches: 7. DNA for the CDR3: TGTGCCAGTAGTATACTGACAGGGGGCTCCGCCAATCAGCCCCAGCATTTT. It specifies CASSILTGGSANQPQHF.

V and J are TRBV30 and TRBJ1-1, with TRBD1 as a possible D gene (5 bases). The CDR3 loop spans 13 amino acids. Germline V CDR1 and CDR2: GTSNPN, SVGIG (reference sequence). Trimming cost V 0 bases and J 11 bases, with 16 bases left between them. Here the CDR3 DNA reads TGTGCCTGGAGTGTTAAGGCCCTTGGGGGGGCTTTCTTT. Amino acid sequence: CAWSVKALGGAFF.

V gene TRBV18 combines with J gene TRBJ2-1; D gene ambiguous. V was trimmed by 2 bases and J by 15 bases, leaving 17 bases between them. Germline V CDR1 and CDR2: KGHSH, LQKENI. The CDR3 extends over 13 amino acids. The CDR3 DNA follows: TGTGCCAGCTCACCATCGTCGACATTTCCCATGTTCTTC. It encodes CASSPSSTFPMFF. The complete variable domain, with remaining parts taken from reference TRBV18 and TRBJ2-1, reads NAGVMQNPRHLVRRRGQEARLRCSPMKGHSHVYWYRQLPEEGLKFMVYLQKENIIDESGMPKERFSAEFPKEGPSILRIQQVVRGDSAAYFCASSPSSTFPMFFGPGTRLTVL.

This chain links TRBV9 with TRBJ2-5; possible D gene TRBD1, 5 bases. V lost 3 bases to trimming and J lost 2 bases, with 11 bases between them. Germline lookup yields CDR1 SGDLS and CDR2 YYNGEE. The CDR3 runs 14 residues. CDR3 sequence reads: CASSATDRQETQYF. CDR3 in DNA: TGTGCCAGCAGCGCTACCGACAGACAAGAGACCCAGTACTTC.

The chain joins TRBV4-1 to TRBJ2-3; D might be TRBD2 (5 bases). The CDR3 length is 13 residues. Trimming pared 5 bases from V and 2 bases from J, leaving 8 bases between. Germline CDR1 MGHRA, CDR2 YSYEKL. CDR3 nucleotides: TGCGCCAGCAGCGAGGACTTCACAGATACGCAGTATTTT. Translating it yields CASSEDFTDTQYF.

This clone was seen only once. Here the CDR3 DNA reads TGTGCCAGCAGCTTGGGTGGCCCGCAGGCCAGCGGCTACACCTTC. Translated, it gives CASSLGGPQASGYTF. This rearrangement joins TRBV5-4 to TRBJ1-2; no clear D. The V end lost 0 bases, the J end lost 8 bases, and 17 bases lay between the germline ends. The CDR3 covers 15 residues. Germline V gene data show CDR1 as SGHNT and CDR2 as YYREEE (reference sequence).

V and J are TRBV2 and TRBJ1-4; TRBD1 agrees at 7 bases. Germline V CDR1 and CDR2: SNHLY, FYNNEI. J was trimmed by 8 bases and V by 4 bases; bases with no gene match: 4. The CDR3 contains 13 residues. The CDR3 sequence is CASSGGQAEKLFF. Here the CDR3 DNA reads TGTGCCAGCAGTGGCGGACAGGCCGAAAAACTGTTTTTT.

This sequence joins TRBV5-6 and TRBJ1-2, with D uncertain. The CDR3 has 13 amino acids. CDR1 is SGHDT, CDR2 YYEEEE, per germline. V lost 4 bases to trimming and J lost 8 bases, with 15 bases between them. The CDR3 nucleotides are TGTGCCAGCAGCCCCCGGCCTACGAGGGGCTACACCTTC. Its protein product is CASSPRPTRGYTF.

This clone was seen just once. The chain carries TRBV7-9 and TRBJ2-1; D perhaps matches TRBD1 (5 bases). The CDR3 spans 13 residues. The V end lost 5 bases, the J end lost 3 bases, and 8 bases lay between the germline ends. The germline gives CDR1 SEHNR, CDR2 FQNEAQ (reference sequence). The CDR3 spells CASSLQVYNEQFF. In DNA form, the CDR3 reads TGTGCCAGCAGCCTACAGGTCTACAATGAGCAGTTCTTC.

In DNA form, the CDR3 reads TGTGCCAGCAGTTACTCGGACGGGAATAATGAAAAACTGTTTTTT. This sequence encodes CASSYSDGNNEKLFF. This sequence joins TRBV6-5 and TRBJ1-4; D unresolved. V dropped 0 bases and J dropped 4 bases, with 9 bases sitting between them. CDR3 length: 15 residues. Germline CDR1 reads MNHEY; CDR2 reads SVGAGI.

CDR3 amino acids: CASSYSSSYNEQFF. The DNA for the CDR3 is TGTGCCAGCAGTTACAGTAGCTCCTACAATGAGCAGTTCTTC. The V and J genes are TRBV6-5 and TRBJ2-1; no clear D gene. Trimming left V 2 bases short and J 0 bases short, with 5 bases between. CDR1 MNHEY and CDR2 SVGAGI come from the germline V gene. The CDR3 is 14 residues long.

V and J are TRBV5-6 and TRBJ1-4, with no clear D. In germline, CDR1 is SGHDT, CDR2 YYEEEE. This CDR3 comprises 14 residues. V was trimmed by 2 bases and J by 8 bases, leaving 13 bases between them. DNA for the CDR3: TGTGCCAGCAGCTTAAATGAGAGGGAGGAAAAACTGTTTTTT. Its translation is CASSLNEREEKLFF.

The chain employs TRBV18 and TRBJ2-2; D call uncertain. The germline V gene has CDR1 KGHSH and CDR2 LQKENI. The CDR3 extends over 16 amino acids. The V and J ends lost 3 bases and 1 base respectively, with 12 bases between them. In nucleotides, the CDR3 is TGTGCCAGCTCACCCTTCGAGCCAATGAACACCGGGGAGCTGTTTTTT. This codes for CASSPFEPMNTGELFF.

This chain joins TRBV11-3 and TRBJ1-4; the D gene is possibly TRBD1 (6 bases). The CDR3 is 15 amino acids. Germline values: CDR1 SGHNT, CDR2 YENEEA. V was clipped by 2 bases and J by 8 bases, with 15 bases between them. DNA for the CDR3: TGTGCCAGCAGCTTATTAGAGGGGGAAGGGGAAAAACTGTTTTTT. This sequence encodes CASSLLEGEGEKLFF.

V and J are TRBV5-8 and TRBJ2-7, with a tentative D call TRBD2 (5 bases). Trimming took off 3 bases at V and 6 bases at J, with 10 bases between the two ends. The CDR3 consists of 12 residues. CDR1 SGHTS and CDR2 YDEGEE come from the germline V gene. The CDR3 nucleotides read TGTGCCAGCAGCTCTCCCCGGGGCGAGCAGTACTTC. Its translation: CASSSPRGEQYF.

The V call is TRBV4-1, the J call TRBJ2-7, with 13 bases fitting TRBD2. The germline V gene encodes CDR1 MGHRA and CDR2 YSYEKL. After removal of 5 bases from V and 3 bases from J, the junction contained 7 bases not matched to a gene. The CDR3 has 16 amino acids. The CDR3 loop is CASSTAGTSGNYEQYF. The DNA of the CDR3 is TGCGCCAGCAGCACCGCCGGGACTAGCGGGAACTACGAGCAGTACTTC.